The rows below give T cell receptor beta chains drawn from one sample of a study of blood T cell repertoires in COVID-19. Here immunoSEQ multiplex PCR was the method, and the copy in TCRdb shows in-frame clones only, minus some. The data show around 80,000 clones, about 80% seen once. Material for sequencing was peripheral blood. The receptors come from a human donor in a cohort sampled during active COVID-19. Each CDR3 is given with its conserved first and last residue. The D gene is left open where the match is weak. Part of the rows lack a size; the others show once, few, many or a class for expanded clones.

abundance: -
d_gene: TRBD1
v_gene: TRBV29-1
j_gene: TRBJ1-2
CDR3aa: CSASDRGDYGYTF
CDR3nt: TGCAGCGCCTCGGACAGGGGGGACTATGGCTACACCTTC

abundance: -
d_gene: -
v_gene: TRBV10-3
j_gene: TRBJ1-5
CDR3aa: CAISESSNYLANQPQHF
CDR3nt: TGTGCCATCAGTGAGTCGTCCAACTATTTAGCAAATCAGCCCCAGCATTTT

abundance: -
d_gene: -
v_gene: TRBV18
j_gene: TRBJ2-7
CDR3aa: CASSPVGASEQYF
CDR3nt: TGTGCCAGCTCCCCAGTGGGGGCGAGCGAGCAGTACTTC

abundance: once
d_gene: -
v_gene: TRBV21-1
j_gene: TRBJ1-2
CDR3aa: CASSKNPRTHGYTF
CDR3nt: TGTGCCAGCAGCAAAAACCCCAGGACTCATGGCTACACCTTC

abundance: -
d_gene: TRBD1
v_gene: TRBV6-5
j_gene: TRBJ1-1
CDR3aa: CASRPPGQGVTEAFF
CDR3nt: TGTGCCAGCAGACCACCGGGACAGGGGGTGACTGAAGCTTTCTTT

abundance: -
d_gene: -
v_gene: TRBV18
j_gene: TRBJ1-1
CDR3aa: CASSPAGRGAEAFF
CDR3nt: TGTGCCAGCTCACCGGCAGGGAGGGGAGCTGAAGCTTTCTTT

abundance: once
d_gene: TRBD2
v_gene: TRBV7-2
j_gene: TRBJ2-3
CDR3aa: CASSLLAATDTQYF
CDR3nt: TGTGCCAGCAGCTTGCTAGCGGCCACAGATACGCAGTATTTT

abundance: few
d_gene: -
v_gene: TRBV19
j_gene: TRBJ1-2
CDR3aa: CASNLQGRGGYTF
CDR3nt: TGTGCCAGTAACCTACAGGGCCGGGGTGGCTACACCTTC

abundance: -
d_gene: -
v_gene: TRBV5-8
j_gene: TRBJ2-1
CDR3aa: CASSVLRGSEQFF
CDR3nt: TGTGCCAGCAGCGTACTAAGGGGAAGTGAGCAGTTCTTC

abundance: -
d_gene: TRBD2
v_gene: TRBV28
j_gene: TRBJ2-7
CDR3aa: CASSFGTSGLYEQYF
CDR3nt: TGTGCCAGCAGTTTTGGGACTAGCGGTCTCTACGAGCAGTACTTC

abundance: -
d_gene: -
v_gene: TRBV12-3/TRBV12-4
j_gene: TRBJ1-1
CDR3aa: CASRRGTEAFF
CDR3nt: TGTGCCAGCAGACGAGGGACTGAAGCTTTCTTT

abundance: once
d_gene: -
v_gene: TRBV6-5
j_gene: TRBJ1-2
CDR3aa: CASTPSPGNGYTF
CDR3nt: TGTGCCAGCACCCCATCTCCAGGGAACGGCTACACCTTC

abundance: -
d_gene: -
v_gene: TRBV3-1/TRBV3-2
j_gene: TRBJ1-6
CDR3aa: CASSQDGSGNSPLHF
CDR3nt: TGTGCCAGCAGCCAAGACGGGTCGGGTAATTCACCCCTCCACTTT

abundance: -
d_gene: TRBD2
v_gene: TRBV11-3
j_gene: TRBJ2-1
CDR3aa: CASSPGTSGGNEQFF
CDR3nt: TGTGCCAGCAGCCCCGGGACTAGCGGGGGGAATGAGCAGTTCTTC

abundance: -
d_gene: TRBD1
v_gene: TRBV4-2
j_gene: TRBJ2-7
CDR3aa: CASSQEGQGSYEQYF
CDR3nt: TGTGCCAGCAGCCAAGAAGGACAGGGAAGCTACGAGCAGTACTTC

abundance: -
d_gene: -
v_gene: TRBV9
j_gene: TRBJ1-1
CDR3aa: CASSVTSHERGTEAFF
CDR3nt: TGTGCCAGCAGCGTTACAAGTCACGAACGCGGGACTGAAGCTTTCTTT

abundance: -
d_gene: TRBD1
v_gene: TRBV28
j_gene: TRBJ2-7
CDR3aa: CASSPGAGQGSHEQYF
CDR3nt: TGTGCCAGCAGTCCCGGAGCGGGACAGGGGTCCCACGAGCAGTACTTC

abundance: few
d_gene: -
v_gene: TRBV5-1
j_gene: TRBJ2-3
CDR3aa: CASSARTMDTQYF
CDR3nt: TGCGCCAGCAGCGCAAGGACAATGGATACGCAGTATTTT

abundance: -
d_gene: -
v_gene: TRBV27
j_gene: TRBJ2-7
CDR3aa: CASSLRGPYEQYF
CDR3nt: TGTGCCAGCAGTTTAAGGGGTCCCTACGAGCAGTACTTC

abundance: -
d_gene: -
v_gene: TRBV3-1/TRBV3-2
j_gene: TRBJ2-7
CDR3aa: CASSQDHYEQYF
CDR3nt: TGTGCCAGCAGCCAAGACCACTACGAGCAGTACTTC

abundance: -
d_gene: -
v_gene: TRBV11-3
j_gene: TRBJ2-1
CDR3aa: CASSSHPVSEQFF
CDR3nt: TGTGCCAGCAGCTCACACCCAGTGTCTGAGCAGTTCTTC

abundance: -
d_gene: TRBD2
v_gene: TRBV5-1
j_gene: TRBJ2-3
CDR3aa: CASSLGSGIFTDTQYF
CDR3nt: TGCGCCAGCAGCTTGGGTAGCGGGATTTTCACAGATACGCAGTATTTT

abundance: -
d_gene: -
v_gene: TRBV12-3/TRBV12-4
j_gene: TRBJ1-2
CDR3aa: CASSLSGHNGYTF
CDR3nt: TGTGCCAGCAGTCTATCCGGACACAATGGCTACACCTTC